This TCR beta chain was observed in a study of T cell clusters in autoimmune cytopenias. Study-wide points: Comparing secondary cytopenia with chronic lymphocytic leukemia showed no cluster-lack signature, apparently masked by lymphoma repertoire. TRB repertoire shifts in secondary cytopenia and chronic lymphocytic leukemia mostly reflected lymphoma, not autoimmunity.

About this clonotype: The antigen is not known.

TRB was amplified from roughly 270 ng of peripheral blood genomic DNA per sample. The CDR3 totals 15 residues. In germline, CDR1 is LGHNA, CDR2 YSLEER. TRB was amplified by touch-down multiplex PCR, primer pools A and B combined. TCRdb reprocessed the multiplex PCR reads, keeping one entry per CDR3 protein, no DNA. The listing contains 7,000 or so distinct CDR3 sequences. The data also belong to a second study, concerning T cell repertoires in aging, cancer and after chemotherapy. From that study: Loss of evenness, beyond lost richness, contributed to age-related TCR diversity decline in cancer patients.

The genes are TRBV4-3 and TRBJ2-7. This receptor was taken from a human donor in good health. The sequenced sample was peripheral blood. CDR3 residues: CASSQGAESSYEQYF.